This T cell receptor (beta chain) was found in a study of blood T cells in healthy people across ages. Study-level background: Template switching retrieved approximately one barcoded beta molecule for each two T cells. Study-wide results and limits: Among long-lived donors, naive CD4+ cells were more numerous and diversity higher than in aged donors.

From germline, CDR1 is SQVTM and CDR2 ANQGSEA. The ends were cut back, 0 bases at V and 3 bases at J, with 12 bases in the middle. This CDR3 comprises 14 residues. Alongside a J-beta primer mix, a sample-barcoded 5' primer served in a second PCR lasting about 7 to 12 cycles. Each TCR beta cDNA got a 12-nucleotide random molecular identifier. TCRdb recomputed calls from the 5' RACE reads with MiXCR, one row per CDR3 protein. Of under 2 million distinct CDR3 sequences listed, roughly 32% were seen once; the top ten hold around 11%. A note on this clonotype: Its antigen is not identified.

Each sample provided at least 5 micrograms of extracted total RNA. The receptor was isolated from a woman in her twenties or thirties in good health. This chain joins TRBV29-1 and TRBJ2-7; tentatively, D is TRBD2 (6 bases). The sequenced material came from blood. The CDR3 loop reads CSVEEGRGDYEQYF. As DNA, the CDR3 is TGCAGCGTTGAAGAAGGGCGGGGTGACTACGAGCAGTACTTC.